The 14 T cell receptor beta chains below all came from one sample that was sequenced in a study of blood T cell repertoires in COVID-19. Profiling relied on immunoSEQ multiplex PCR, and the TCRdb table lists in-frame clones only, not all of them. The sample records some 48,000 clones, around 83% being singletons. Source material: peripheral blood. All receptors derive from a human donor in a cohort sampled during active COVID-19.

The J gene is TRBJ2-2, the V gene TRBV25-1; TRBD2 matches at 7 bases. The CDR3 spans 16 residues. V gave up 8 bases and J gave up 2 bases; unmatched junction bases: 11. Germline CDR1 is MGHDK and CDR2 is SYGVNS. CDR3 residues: CASLGERGANTGELFF. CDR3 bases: TGTGCCAGCTTGGGTGAGCGGGGCGCAAACACCGGGGAGCTGTTTTTT.

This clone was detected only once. In nucleotides, the CDR3 is TGTGCCAGCAGCGAGGGGGGGGCCTCCTACGAGCAGTACTTC. It specifies CASSEGGASYEQYF. This sequence joins TRBV7-2 and TRBJ2-7; tentatively, D is TRBD2 (7 bases). Germline V gene data show CDR1 as SGHTA and CDR2 as FQGNSA. CDR3 length equals 14 residues. The V gene lost 5 bases and the J gene lost 0 bases, with 11 bases spanning the gap. Full variable domain (missing parts from reference TRBV7-2 and TRBJ2-7): GAGVSQSPSNKVTEKGKDVELRCDPISGHTALYWYRQSLGQGLEFLIYFQGNSAPDKSGLPSDRFSAERTGGSVSTLTIQRTQQEDSAVYLCASSEGGASYEQYFGPGTRLTVT.

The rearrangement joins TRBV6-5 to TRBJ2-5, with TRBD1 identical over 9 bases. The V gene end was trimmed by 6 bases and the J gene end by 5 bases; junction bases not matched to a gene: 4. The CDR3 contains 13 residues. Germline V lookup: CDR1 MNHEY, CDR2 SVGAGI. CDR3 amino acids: CASRGTGSETQYF. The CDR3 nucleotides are TGTGCCAGCAGGGGGACAGGGTCGGAGACCCAGTACTTC.

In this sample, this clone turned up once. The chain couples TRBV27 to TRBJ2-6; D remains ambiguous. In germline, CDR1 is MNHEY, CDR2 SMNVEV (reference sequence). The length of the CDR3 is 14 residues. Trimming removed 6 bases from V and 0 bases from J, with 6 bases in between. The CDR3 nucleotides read TGTGCCAGCAGCCCCAGCTCTGGGGCCAACGTCCTGACTTTC. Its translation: CASSPSSGANVLTF. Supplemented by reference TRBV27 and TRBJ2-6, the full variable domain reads EAQVTQNPRYLITVTGKKLTVTCSQNMNHEYMSWYRQDPGLGLRQIYYSMNVEVTDKGDVPEGYKVSRKEKRNFPLILESPSPNQTSLYFCASSPSSGANVLTFGAGSRLTVL.

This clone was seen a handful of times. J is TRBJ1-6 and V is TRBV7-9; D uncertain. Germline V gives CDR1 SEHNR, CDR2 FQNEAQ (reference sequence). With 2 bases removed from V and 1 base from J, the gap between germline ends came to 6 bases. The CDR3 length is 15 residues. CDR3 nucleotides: TGTGCCAGCAGCTTATGGGAGTCCTATAATTCACCCCTCCACTTT. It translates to CASSLWESYNSPLHF.

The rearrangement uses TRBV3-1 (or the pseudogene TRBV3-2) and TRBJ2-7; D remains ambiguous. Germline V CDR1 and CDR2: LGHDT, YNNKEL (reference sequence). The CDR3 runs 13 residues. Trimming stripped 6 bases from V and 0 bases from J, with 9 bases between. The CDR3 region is CASRGQSSYEQYF. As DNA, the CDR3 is TGTGCCAGCAGGGGCCAAAGCTCCTACGAGCAGTACTTC.

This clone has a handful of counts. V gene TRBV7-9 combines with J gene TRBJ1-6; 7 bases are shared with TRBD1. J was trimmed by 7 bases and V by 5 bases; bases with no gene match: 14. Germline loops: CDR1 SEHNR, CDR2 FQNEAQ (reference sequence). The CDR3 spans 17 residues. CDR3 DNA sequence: TGTGCCAGCAGCCGTCGGACAGGCGGCTTGATGAATTCACCCCTCCACTTT. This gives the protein CASSRRTGGLMNSPLHF.

CDR3 loop: CASRDIPLRDTEAFF. CDR3 nucleotide sequence: TGTGCCAGCAGGGACATTCCCCTTCGGGACACTGAAGCTTTCTTT. The V call is TRBV2, the J call TRBJ1-1; D possibly corresponds to TRBD1 (5 bases). V lost 6 bases and J 3 bases, leaving 17 bases between the germline ends. Germline CDR1 reads SNHLY; CDR2 reads FYNNEI. The CDR3 length is 15 residues.

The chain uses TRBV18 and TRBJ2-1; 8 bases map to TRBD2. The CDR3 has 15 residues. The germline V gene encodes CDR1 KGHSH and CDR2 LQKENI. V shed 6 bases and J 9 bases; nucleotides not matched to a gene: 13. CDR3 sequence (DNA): TGTGCCAGCTCCTTCTCGGGGGGGCCCATCGGTGAGCAGTTCTTC. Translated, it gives CASSFSGGPIGEQFF.

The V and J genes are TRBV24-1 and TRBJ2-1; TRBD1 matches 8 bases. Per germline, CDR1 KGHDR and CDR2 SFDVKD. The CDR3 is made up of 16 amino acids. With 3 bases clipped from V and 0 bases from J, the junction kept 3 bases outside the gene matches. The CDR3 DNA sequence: TGTGCCACCAGTGATAACAGGGGGAGCTCCTACAATGAGCAGTTCTTC. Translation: CATSDNRGSSYNEQFF.

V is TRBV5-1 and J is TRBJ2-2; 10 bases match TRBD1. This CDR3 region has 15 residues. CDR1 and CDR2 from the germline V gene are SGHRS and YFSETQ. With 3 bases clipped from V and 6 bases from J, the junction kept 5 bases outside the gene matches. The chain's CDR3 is CASSSGTGVAGELFF. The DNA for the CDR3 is TGCGCCAGCAGCTCCGGGACAGGGGTCGCCGGGGAGCTGTTTTTT. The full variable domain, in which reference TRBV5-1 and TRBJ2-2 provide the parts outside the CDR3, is KAGVTQTPRYLIKTRGQQVTLSCSPISGHRSVSWYQQTPGQGLQFLFEYFSETQRNKGNFPGRFSGRQFSNSRSEMNVSTLELGDSALYLCASSSGTGVAGELFFGEGSRLTVL.

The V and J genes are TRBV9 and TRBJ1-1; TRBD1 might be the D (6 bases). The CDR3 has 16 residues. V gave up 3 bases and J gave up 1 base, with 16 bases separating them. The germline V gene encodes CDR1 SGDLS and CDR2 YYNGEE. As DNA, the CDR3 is TGTGCCAGCAGCGCCATAGGGGGAGGGAAGAACACTGAAGCTTTCTTT. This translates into CASSAIGGGKNTEAFF.

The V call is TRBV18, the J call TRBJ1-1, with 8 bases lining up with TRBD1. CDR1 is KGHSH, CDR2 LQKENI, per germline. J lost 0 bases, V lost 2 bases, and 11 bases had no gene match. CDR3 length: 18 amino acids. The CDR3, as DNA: TGTGCCAGCTCACCAGAGTCGGGCAGGGGGCTTTTGAACACTGAAGCTTTCTTT. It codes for CASSPESGRGLLNTEAFF.

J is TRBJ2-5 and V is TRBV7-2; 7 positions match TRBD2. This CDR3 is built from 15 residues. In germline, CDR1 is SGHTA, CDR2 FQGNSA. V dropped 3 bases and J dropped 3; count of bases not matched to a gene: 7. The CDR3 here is CASSFVQRGKETQYF. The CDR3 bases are TGTGCCAGCAGCTTCGTCCAGCGGGGAAAAGAGACCCAGTACTTC.